The entry below describes one TCR beta chain. Its target is unknown. This entry comes from a study of cytomegalovirus exposure and HLA in healthy donors. In the study overall: Membership in the Caucasian-associated ancestry cluster was found for around 81% of approximately 430 genotyped donors.

CDR3 size: 14 residues. V shed 1 base and J 1 base; nucleotides not matched to a gene: 1. Germline V CDR1 and CDR2: SGHRS, YFSETQ. General study results and limits: Most CMV-associated TCR beta chains appeared HLA-restricted in a later analysis. Analysis was carried out at a later point, and it linked a missense DCLRE1C variant to TCR beta V- and J-gene trimming. Prior analysis indicated that the majority of TCR beta V segments exhibited productivity approximately 87% or approximately 30% of the time.

Amplification used 60 Vbeta primers and 13 Jbeta primers. Sequencing was performed with immunoSEQ multiplex PCR; in TCRdb, only in-frame clones are kept and a portion is missing. The table lists about 150,000 clones, around four fifths of them singletons. Sequencing was carried out using PBMCs. The chain joins TRBV5-1 to TRBJ1-1, with 7 bases that match TRBD1. The TCR originated in a woman aged 25 to 39 in good health and CMV-seronegative. In DNA form, the CDR3 reads TGCGCCAGCAGCTTGAACAGGGGGAACACTGAAGCTTTCTTT. This codes for CASSLNRGNTEAFF.